These 7 T cell receptor beta chains share one sample of origin, sequenced in a study of T cell changes during pregnancy in multiple sclerosis. Sequencing used immunoSEQ multiplex PCR; TCRdb keeps in-frame clones, though not all of them. In the table there are about 75,000 clones, approximately 95% of which are singletons. The material was CD4+ T cells from peripheral blood mononuclear cells, obtained after pregnancy. All receptors derive from a female donor with multiple sclerosis, enrolled in a pregnancy study.

The CDR3 sequence is CAWNRDSGANVLTF. In DNA form, the CDR3 reads TGTGCCTGGAACAGGGACTCTGGGGCCAACGTCCTGACTTTC. This sequence joins TRBV30 and TRBJ2-6; perhaps TRBD1 as D (6 bases). Germline V CDR1 and CDR2: GTSNPN, SVGIG (reference sequence). Trimming took off 4 bases at V and 0 bases at J, with 7 bases between the two ends. This CDR3 has 14 amino acids.

This rearrangement joins TRBV6-6 to TRBJ2-1; 9 nucleotides align to TRBD2. The length of the CDR3 is 16 residues. Per the germline V gene, CDR1 is MNHNY and CDR2 is SVGAGI (reference sequence). J gave up 6 bases and V 6 bases, and 12 bases lay outside the gene matches. CDR3 protein: CASSPSGVGSPNEQFF. CDR3 in DNA: TGTGCCAGCAGCCCTAGCGGGGTGGGGTCTCCCAATGAGCAGTTCTTC.

V is TRBV29-1 and J is TRBJ2-1; D call uncertain. V lost 3 bases and J lost 4, with 4 bases in between. This CDR3 is built from 11 residues. Germline V lookup: CDR1 SQVTM, CDR2 ANQGSEA. The CDR3 DNA is TGCAGCGTTGACTTTTACAATGAGCAGTTCTTC. Translated: CSVDFYNEQFF.

The V gene is TRBV5-5, the J gene TRBJ2-7; 12 bases fit TRBD1. Trimming removed 2 bases from V and 4 bases from J; junction bases left unmatched: 7. The CDR3 totals 16 residues. The germline V gene has CDR1 SGHKS and CDR2 YYEKEE (reference sequence). Here the CDR3 reads CASSFTPGQGAYEQYF. Written as DNA, the CDR3 is TGTGCCAGCAGCTTTACACCGGGACAGGGGGCTTACGAGCAGTACTTC.

This sequence joins TRBV7-9 and TRBJ2-4, with 12 nucleotides matching TRBD2. CDR3 length: 19 amino acids. Germline V lookup: CDR1 SEHNR, CDR2 FQNEAQ (reference sequence). V was pared by 5 bases and J by 1 base, with 12 bases of the junction left unmatched. The CDR3 coding sequence is TGTGCCAGCAGCCGACTAGCGGGAGAGGGCATATCGGCCAAAAACATTCAGTACTTC. It yields the protein CASSRLAGEGISAKNIQYF. The full variable domain, in which reference TRBV7-9 and TRBJ2-4 provide the parts outside the CDR3, is DTGVSQNPRHKITKRGQNVTFRCDPISEHNRLYWYRQTLGQGPEFLTYFQNEAQLEKSRLLSDRFSAERPKGSFSTLEIQRTEQGDSAMYLCASSRLAGEGISAKNIQYFGAGTRLSVL.

V gene TRBV2 combines with J gene TRBJ2-1, with D tentatively TRBD1 (5 bases). CDR3 length: 14 amino acids. Germline V CDR1 and CDR2: SNHLY, FYNNEI. V shed 7 bases and J shed 9 bases, with 19 bases lying between them. CDR3 residues: CASIIERGVGEQFF. The CDR3 DNA is TGTGCCAGCATAATAGAAAGGGGTGTTGGTGAGCAGTTCTTC. Full variable domain (outside the CDR3, taken from reference TRBV2 and TRBJ2-1): EPEVTQTPSHQVTQMGQEVILRCVPISNHLYFYWYRQILGQKVEFLVSFYNNEISEKSEIFDDQFSVERPDGSNFTLKIRSTKLEDSAMYFCASIIERGVGEQFFGPGTRLTVL.

This sequence joins TRBV9 and TRBJ1-5, with D maybe TRBD1 (5 bases). The CDR3 runs 14 residues. Germline V CDR1 and CDR2: SGDLS, YYNGEE. V was shortened by 0 bases and J by 4 bases, with 8 bases between the two germline ends. CDR3 loop: CASSVGGGNQPQHF. The CDR3 DNA reads TGTGCCAGCAGCGTAGGCGGGGGGAATCAGCCCCAGCATTTT.